The T cell receptor beta chain under discussion was sequenced for a study of blood T cell repertoires in COVID-19. The CDR3 loop spans 16 amino acids. The germline V gene encodes CDR1 MDHEN and CDR2 SYDVKM. With V trimmed by 3 bases and J by 2 bases, 4 bases remained unmatched. Libraries were prepared by immunoSEQ multiplex PCR; TCRdb keeps only in-frame clonotypes and omits some of them. The sample holds roughly 160,000 clones, almost 85% seen once. The chain combines TRBV28 with TRBJ1-5, with 10 bases identical to TRBD1. The sequenced sample was peripheral blood. The source of this sequence is a man between 18 and 29 years old with active or convalescent COVID-19. The CDR3 coding sequence is TGTGCCAGCAGTTTGCCGACAGGGGGCGGCAATCAGCCCCAGCATTTT. Protein: CASSLPTGGGNQPQHF.